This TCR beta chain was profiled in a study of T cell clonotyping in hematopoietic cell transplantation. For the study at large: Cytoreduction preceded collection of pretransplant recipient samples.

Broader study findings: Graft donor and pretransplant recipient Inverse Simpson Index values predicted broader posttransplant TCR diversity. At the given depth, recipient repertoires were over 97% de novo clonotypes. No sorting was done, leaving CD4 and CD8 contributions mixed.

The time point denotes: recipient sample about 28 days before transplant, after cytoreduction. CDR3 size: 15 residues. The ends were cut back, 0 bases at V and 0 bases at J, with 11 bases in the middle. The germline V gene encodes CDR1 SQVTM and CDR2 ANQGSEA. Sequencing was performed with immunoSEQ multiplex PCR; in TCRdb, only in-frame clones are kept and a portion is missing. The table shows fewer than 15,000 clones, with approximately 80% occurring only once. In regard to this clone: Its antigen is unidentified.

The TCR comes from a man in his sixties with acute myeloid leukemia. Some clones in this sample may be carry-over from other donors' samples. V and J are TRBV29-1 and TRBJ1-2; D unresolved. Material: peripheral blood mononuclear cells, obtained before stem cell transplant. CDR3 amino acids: CSVEDRTVPNYGYTF. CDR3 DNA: TGCAGCGTTGAAGATCGTACGGTACCTAACTATGGCTACACCTTC.